This TCR beta chain was profiled in a study of T cells in Graves' hyperthyroidism and ophthalmopathy. Study-level results: Separation of ophthalmopathy from stable hyperthyroidism was achieved by a 13 V-J model. The model anticipated ophthalmopathy a median approximately 6.6 months pre-onset. Among clonotypes expanded in thyroid above 0.001, most were also found in blood.

This clonotype was detected a few times. Antigen unknown. Authors of the study amplified TCR beta CDR3 regions from RNA transcripts. First-round RT-PCR targeting the TCR CDR3 was performed with the HTBI primer set. TCRdb used MiXCR to reprocess the multiplex PCR reads, holding one entry per CDR3 protein. This repertoire shows almost 500,000 distinct CDR3 sequences, under 25% found once; its top ten account for around 47%. This CDR3 comprises 18 residues. Germline lookup yields CDR1 SGHVS and CDR2 FQNEAQ. Unmatched junction bases numbered 7, after V lost 5 bases and J lost 0 bases. The sequence derives from a woman in her 70s with Graves' ophthalmopathy. Sequencing input: blood. The gene calls are TRBV7-8 and TRBJ2-4, with 13 bases aligning to TRBD2. CDR3 sequence reads: CASSQGLAGFIAKNIQYF. CDR3 bases: TGTGCCAGCAGCCAGGGACTAGCGGGATTTATAGCCAAAAACATTCAGTACTTC.